One sample yielded the 7 T cell receptor beta chains listed below, sequenced in a study of blood T cell repertoires in COVID-19. The method was immunoSEQ multiplex PCR; TCRdb's version includes in-frame clones alone and lacks a portion of them. Here the sample spans 72,000 or so clones, roughly three quarters being singletons. Sequenced sample: peripheral blood. Source of these receptors: a human donor in a cohort sampled during active COVID-19.

This chain links TRBV6-6 with TRBJ2-4; perhaps TRBD2 as D (5 bases). The V gene lost 5 bases and the J gene lost 0 bases, with 14 bases spanning the gap. The CDR3 is 16 residues long. Germline lookup yields CDR1 MNHNY and CDR2 SVGAGI (reference sequence). Here the CDR3 DNA reads TGTGCCAGCAGTGGCCCCGGCGGACTAGCCAAAAACATTCAGTACTTC. This sequence encodes CASSGPGGLAKNIQYF.

The chain combines TRBV28 with TRBJ2-3; D gene ambiguous. Germline loops: CDR1 MDHEN, CDR2 SYDVKM. V was clipped by 3 bases and J by 4 bases, with 11 bases between them. This CDR3 is built from 14 residues. CDR3 sequence reads: CASSLRQPPDTQYF. In DNA form, the CDR3 reads TGTGCCAGCAGTTTGCGGCAGCCCCCAGATACGCAGTATTTT. Variable domain in full (rest from reference TRBV28 and TRBJ2-3): DVKVTQSSRYLVKRTGEKVFLECVQDMDHENMFWYRQDPGLGLRLIYFSYDVKMKEKGDIPEGYSVSREKKERFSLILESASTNQTSMYLCASSLRQPPDTQYFGPGTRLTVL.

J is TRBJ1-1 and V is TRBV6-5; the D is unclear. Trimming took off 6 bases at V and 0 bases at J, with 8 bases between the two ends. Germline CDR1 and CDR2: MNHEY and SVGAGI. This CDR3 spans 13 amino acids. CDR3: CASSTQLNTEAFF. The CDR3 DNA sequence: TGTGCCAGCAGCACACAGCTGAACACTGAAGCTTTCTTT.

The rearrangement joins TRBV14 to TRBJ2-1, with D unclear. This CDR3 contains 13 residues. Germline V gene data show CDR1 as SGHDN and CDR2 as FVKESK. Trimming stripped 4 bases from V and 8 bases from J, with 12 bases between. The CDR3 bases are TGTGCCAGCAGCCCTCCTGCCCAGGATGAGCAGTTCTTC. Amino acids: CASSPPAQDEQFF. Supplemented by reference TRBV14 and TRBJ2-1, the full variable domain reads EAGVTQFPSHSVIEKGQTVTLRCDPISGHDNLYWYRRVMGKEIKFLLHFVKESKQDESGMPNNRFLAERTGGTYSTLKVQPAELEDSGVYFCASSPPAQDEQFFGPGTRLTVL.

This rearrangement joins TRBV24-1 to TRBJ2-5, with D possibly matching TRBD1 (6 bases). The CDR3 is 17 residues long. Germline lookup yields CDR1 KGHDR and CDR2 SFDVKD. Trimming cost V 2 bases and J 5 bases, with 20 bases left between them. The CDR3 loop reads CATSDSVRQAGRETQYF. In DNA, the CDR3 is TGTGCCACCAGTGATTCAGTACGACAGGCAGGAAGGGAGACCCAGTACTTC.

The chain is built from TRBV11-2 and TRBJ1-1; maybe TRBD1 (6 bases). Germline CDR1 is SGHAT and CDR2 is FQNNGV. V was clipped by 4 bases and J by 5 bases, with 14 bases between them. The CDR3 consists of 14 residues. The CDR3: CASSSGTTWTEAFF. In DNA form, the CDR3 reads TGTGCCAGCAGCTCCGGGACAACGTGGACTGAAGCTTTCTTT. The full variable domain, in which reference TRBV11-2 and TRBJ1-1 provide the parts outside the CDR3, is EAGVAQSPRYKIIEKRQSVAFWCNPISGHATLYWYQQILGQGPKLLIQFQNNGVVDDSQLPKDRFSAERLKGVDSTLKIQPAKLEDSAVYLCASSSGTTWTEAFFGQGTRLTVV.

The V gene is TRBV4-2, the J gene TRBJ2-1, with TRBD2 matching 13 bases. This CDR3 is built from 16 residues. V gave up 0 bases and J gave up 7 bases; unmatched junction bases: 3. The V gene's germline CDR1 is LGHNA and CDR2 YNFKEQ. The CDR3 coding sequence is TGTGCCAGCAGCCAAGAGGCGGGACTAGCGGGAAATGAGCAGTTCTTC. Protein: CASSQEAGLAGNEQFF.